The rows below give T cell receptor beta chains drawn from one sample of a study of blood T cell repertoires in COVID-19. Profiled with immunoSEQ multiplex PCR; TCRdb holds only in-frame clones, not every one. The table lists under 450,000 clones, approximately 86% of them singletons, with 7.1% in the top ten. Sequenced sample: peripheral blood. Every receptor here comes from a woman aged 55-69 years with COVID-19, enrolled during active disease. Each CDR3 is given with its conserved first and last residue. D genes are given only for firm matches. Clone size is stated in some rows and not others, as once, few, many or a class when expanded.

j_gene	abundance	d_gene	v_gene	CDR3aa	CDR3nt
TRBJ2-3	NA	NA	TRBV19	CASSIPGVGSTDTQYF	TGTGCCAGTAGTATCCCGGGGGTTGGGAGCACAGATACGCAGTATTTT
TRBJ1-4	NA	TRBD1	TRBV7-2	CASSLAGVGGGSLSKLFF	TGTGCCAGCAGCTTAGCAGGTGTAGGGGGCGGATCTCTGTCCAAACTGTTTTTT
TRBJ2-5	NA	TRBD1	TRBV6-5	CASSPRDRGRETQYF	TGTGCCAGCAGTCCCCGGGACAGGGGGCGAGAGACCCAGTACTTC
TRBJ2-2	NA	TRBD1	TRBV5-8	CASSKLTGVNTGELFF	TGTGCCAGCAGCAAGTTGACAGGGGTCAACACCGGGGAGCTGTTTTTT
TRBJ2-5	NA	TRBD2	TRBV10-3	CATSSGGGGETQYF	TGTGCCACCTCAAGCGGCGGGGGTGGTGAGACCCAGTACTTC
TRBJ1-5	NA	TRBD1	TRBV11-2	CASSLEPGQGAPGNQPQHF	TGTGCCAGCAGCTTAGAGCCGGGACAGGGGGCGCCGGGCAATCAGCCCCAGCATTTT
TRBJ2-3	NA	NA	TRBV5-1	CASRADTDTQYF	TGCGCCAGCAGGGCCGACACAGATACGCAGTATTTT
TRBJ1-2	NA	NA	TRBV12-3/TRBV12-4	CASSQGPWLAYTF	TGTGCCAGCAGCCAGGGGCCGTGGCTGGCATACACCTTC
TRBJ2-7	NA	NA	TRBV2	CASSGSGSYEQYF	TGTGCCAGCAGTGGGAGCGGTTCCTACGAGCAGTACTTC
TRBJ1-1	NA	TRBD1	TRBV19	CASSITGGLNTEAFF	TGTGCCAGTAGTATAACAGGGGGTCTGAACACTGAAGCTTTCTTT
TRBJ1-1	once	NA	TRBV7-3	CASSLEGWNTEAFF	TGTGCCAGCAGCTTGGAGGGATGGAACACTGAAGCTTTCTTT
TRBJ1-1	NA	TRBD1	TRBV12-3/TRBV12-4	CASSGGTGGTFF	TGTGCCAGCAGTGGGGGGACAGGGGGGACTTTCTTT
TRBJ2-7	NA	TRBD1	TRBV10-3	CAISRDRPYEQYF	TGTGCCATCAGCCGGGACAGGCCTTACGAGCAGTACTTC
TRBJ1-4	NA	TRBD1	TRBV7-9	CASSVRQGAREKLFF	TGTGCCAGTTCCGTCAGGCAGGGGGCCAGGGAAAAACTGTTTTTT
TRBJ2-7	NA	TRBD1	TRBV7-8	CASSLRQGSDEQYF	TGTGCCAGCAGCTTACGACAGGGGTCCGACGAGCAGTACTTC
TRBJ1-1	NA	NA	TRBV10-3	CAITKGEQNTEAFF	TGTGCCATCACAAAGGGGGAACAGAACACTGAAGCTTTCTTT
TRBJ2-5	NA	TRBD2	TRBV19	CASSISPAGGPGTQYF	TGTGCCAGTAGTATCTCACCAGCGGGGGGGCCGGGGACCCAGTACTTC
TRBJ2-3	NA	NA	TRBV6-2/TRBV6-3	CASSYGGLGADTQYF	TGTGCCAGCAGTTACGGCGGCCTCGGGGCAGATACGCAGTATTTT
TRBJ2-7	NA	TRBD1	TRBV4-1	CASSQVEQGAREQYF	TGCGCCAGCAGCCAAGTTGAGCAGGGGGCCAGGGAGCAGTACTTC
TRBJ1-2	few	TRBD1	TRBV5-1	CASSLGTGVNYGYTF	TGCGCCAGCAGCTTGGGGACAGGGGTTAACTATGGCTACACCTTC
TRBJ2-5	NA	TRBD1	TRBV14	CASSLQGKSQETQYF	TGTGCCAGCAGCCTACAGGGGAAGAGCCAAGAGACCCAGTACTTC
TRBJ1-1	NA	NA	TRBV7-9	CASSRDVTEAFF	TGTGCCAGCAGCCGAGATGTCACTGAAGCTTTCTTT
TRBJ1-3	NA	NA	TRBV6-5	CASSYGALSGNTIYF	TGTGCCAGCAGTTATGGGGCCCTCTCTGGAAACACCATATATTTT
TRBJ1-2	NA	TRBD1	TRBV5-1	CASSRGQPQHGYTF	TGCGCCAGCAGCCGGGGACAGCCACAACATGGCTACACCTTC
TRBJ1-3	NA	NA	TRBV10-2	CASSGITGPTKDTIYF	TGCGCCAGCAGTGGAATTACAGGGCCCACTAAGGACACCATATATTTT
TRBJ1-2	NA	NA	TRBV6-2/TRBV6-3	CASSYEGTYGYTF	TGTGCCAGCAGTTACGAGGGAACCTATGGCTACACCTTC
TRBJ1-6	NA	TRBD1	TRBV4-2	CASSQGDRENSPLHF	TGTGCCAGCAGCCAAGGGGACAGGGAAAATTCACCCCTCCACTTT
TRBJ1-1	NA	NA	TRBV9	CASSPRGIGGREAFF	TGTGCCAGCAGCCCGAGGGGGATCGGGGGGCGGGAAGCTTTCTTT
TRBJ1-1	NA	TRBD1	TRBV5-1	CASSQTGGGTEAFF	TGCGCCAGCAGCCAGACAGGGGGTGGCACTGAAGCTTTCTTT
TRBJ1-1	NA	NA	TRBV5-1	CASSLIAAMNTEAFF	TGCGCCAGCAGCTTGATTGCGGCCATGAACACTGAAGCTTTCTTT
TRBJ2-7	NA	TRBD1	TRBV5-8	CASSPGTGGAYEQYF	TGTGCCAGCAGCCCGGGGACAGGGGGCGCGTACGAGCAGTACTTC
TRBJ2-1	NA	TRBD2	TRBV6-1	CASSDLAGVTYNEQFF	TGTGCCAGCAGTGACCTAGCGGGGGTCACCTACAATGAGCAGTTCTTC
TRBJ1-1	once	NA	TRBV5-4	CASSLESDSTAFF	TGTGCCAGCAGCTTGGAGTCGGACAGTACCGCTTTCTTT
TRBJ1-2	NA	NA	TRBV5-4	CASSLDSYGYTF	TGTGCCAGCAGTTTGGACAGCTATGGCTACACCTTC
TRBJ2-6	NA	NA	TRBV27	CASSLSSGSGANVLTF	TGTGCCAGCAGTTTGTCTTCGGGGTCTGGGGCCAACGTCCTGACTTTC
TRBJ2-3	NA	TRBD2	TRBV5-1	CASSLSRAGDYTDTQYF	TGCGCCAGCAGCTTGAGTCGAGCGGGGGACTACACAGATACGCAGTATTTT
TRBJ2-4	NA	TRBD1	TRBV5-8	CASSLRGPANIQYF	TGTGCCAGCAGCTTGAGGGGGCCGGCGAACATTCAGTACTTC
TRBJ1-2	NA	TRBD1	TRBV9	CASSVRTGVGYTF	TGTGCCAGCAGCGTTCGCACAGGGGTGGGCTACACCTTC